This TCR beta chain originates from a study of cytomegalovirus exposure and HLA in healthy donors. This PCR relied on a set of 60 Vbeta primers and 13 Jbeta primers. Assay: immunoSEQ multiplex PCR; the TCRdb copy retains only in-frame clones and omits some. The data hold roughly 160,000 clones, with under 85% observed a single time. This receptor was obtained from a woman between 25 and 40 years old in good health and CMV-seronegative. Material: PBMCs.

In DNA, the CDR3 is TGTGCCAGTAGTATCGATCGGGAGGGGGGACAGGGTTTAACAGATACGCAGTATTTT. This sequence encodes CASSIDREGGQGLTDTQYF. V usage is TRBV19 and J usage is TRBJ2-3, with D possibly TRBD1 on 9 matching bases. V lost 3 bases and J 3 bases, leaving 25 bases between the germline ends. CDR3 size: 19 residues. Germline V gives CDR1 LNHDA, CDR2 SQIVND (reference sequence).